This T cell receptor (beta chain) was profiled in a study of PD-1 blockade in classical Hodgkin lymphoma (dated by TCRdb to between 2020 and 2021). For context, the study as a whole: Nivolumab dosing was 3 mg/kg intravenously every 2 weeks, continuing until either disease progression or unacceptable toxicity. A peripheral blood immune signature of response to PD-1 blockade in classical Hodgkin lymphoma was defined using TCR beta sequencing and CyTOF. Here is what the overall study found, with its caveats: By C4D1, a significant rise was seen in CD4+ TCR diversity but not in CD8+ TCR diversity (p=0.0027 vs p=0.16), and the rise was most apparent among complete responders (p=0.02). The study was limited to a single clinical trial cohort, and causes of repertoire differences, possibly disease activity or prior therapy, remained undefined. Lower diversity was observed in patients in whom nivolumab was started less than 1 year after ASCT, and these patients were excluded from later analyses so that confounding by immune reconstitution would be avoided. Baseline TCR diversity was reported to be lower in newly diagnosed patients than in healthy donors, and even lower in relapsed/refractory patients. Trial patients with a complete response had baseline diversity similar to that of newly diagnosed patients, while partial responders and progressors had significantly lower diversity.

The sample's time point label, decoded: cycle 4 day 1 (C4D1), after five to seven weeks of nivolumab. Every trial patient had relapsed following autologous stem cell transplantation, and prior brentuximab vedotin exposure was what differed among cohorts A, B and C. The trial cohort included 50 to 60 patients with relapsed/refractory classical Hodgkin lymphoma, and each patient had a best overall response of complete response, partial response or progressive disease. In the multi-cohort phase II CheckMate 205 trial, trial patients received single-agent nivolumab. An independent review committee assessed best overall response using the 2007 International Working Group response criteria. Trial PBMCs were obtained immediately prior to nivolumab initiation (C1D1) and on therapy at cycle 2 day 1 and cycle 4 day 1. Peripheral blood was collected in 8 mL Vacutainer Cell Preparation Tubes, from which PBMCs were isolated by centrifugation and then cryopreserved.

Genomic DNA was extracted with the Qiagen DNeasy kit from unsorted PBMCs and from negatively selected CD4+ and CD8+ fractions. Amplification of TCR beta CDR3 regions was done by immunoSEQ multiplex PCR with primers that anneal to V and J segments. A synthetic immune receptor repertoire was used to minimize amplification bias, and remaining bias was computationally removed after sequencing. Regarding the original processing steps: Repertoire diversity was quantified as the Shannon entropy index using custom Python scripts. Unsorted, CD4+ and CD8+ repertoires were examined separately, except in combined analyses, for which CD4+ and CD8+ sequences were merged in silico. Clonal expansion was defined as a frequency increase of at least 2-fold after treatment compared with C1D1, and clones undetected at baseline were assigned a pseudocount of 0.5. Clones with 0 or 1 copy at C1D1 were classified as singleton clones, and clones with 2 or more copies were classified as non-singleton clones. By matching protein sequences in sorted samples from the same patient, clones expanded in unsorted samples were annotated as CD4+, CD8+ or unknown. Diversity changes from C1D1 to C4D1 were tested in paired samples using Wilcoxon tests. Held by TCRdb, this immuneACCESS table contains in-frame sequences only and omits some clones. Under half of the omission traces to an unresolved V gene where checked; the cause of the rest is unknown. Clone size and the V and J calls come from that table; the DNA yielded D and trimming. For this sample there are tens of thousands of clones; around 80% appear just once. The ten top clones hold about 19% of the sample.

According to the germline V gene (reference sequence), CDR1 reads SGHNT and CDR2 reads YYREEE. The junction shows trimming of 4 bases on V and 6 bases on J, and the gene matches do not reach 7 bases of it. The CDR3 runs 14 amino acids, cysteine and phenylalanine included. The kept DNA is CDR3 alone, 42 bases in frame from the first base. This clone was seen just once. No cognate antigen has been identified for it. No quality values exist for individual bases; no much larger clone is one base distant. Sequencing was performed on peripheral blood mononuclear cells (PBMCs), taken before the fourth cycle of nivolumab. Here the chain combines TRBV5-4 and TRBJ1-1, with 9 bases matching TRBD1. This clonotype originated in a human donor with classical Hodgkin lymphoma. The CDR3 protein: CASSPGQGRSEAFF. The DNA sequence is TGTGCCAGCAGCCCGGGACAGGGAAGATCTGAAGCTTTCTTT.